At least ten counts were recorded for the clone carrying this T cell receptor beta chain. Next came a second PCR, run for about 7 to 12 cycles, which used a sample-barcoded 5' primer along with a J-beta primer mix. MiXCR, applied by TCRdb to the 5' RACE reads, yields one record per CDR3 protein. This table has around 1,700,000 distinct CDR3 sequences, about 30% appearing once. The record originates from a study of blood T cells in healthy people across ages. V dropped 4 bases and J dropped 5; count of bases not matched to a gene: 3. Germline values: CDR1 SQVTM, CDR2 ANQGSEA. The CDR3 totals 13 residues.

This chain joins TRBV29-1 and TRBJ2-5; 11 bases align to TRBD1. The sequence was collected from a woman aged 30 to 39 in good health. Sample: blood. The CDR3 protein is CSVGTGGYETQYF. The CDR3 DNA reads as TGCAGCGTTGGGACAGGGGGCTATGAGACCCAGTACTTC.